Following are 28 T cell receptor beta chains from one sample sequenced in a study of spatial heterogeneity in lung cancer. No antigen has been identified for these receptors. The study, taken as a whole, reports: Counts of expanded intratumoral alpha and beta TCRs tracked tumor mutation counts.

TCRdb called the 5' RACE reads again in MiXCR, with one record for every CDR3 protein. Of fewer than 3,000 distinct CDR3 sequences listed, less than 10% are singletons. Time point given: sample taken at primary tumor resection. The sequences come from lung tumor tissue, collected at surgery. The receptors derive from a female donor with early-stage non-small cell lung cancer.

Sample share makes this clonotype medium-sized. The chain employs TRBV11-3 and TRBJ2-1; D perhaps matches TRBD2 (5 bases). The CDR3 loop spans 16 amino acids. The V gene's germline CDR1 is SGHNT and CDR2 YENEEA. V was trimmed by 5 bases and J by 1 base, leaving 15 bases between them. CDR3 amino acids: CASSARLGGSYNEQFF. CDR3 sequence (DNA): TGTGCCAGCAGCGCCCGGTTGGGCGGGTCCTACAATGAGCAGTTCTTC.

This clonotype is labeled as medium-sized. J is TRBJ2-7 and V is TRBV14; a weak D match, TRBD2 (5 bases). Germline CDR1 reads SGHDN; CDR2 reads FVKESK. Trimming left V 5 bases short and J 2 bases short, with 7 bases between. CDR3 length: 12 amino acids. CDR3 nucleotide sequence: TGTGCCAGCAGCGCTAGCCCCTACGAGCAGTACTTC. This translates into CASSASPYEQYF.

In this sample, this clonotype is medium-sized (0.01 to 0.1%). This chain uses TRBV15 with TRBJ2-3; 8 bases fit TRBD2. There are 17 residues in the CDR3. Germline assignment: CDR1 LNHNV and CDR2 YYDKDF (reference sequence). With 4 bases clipped from V and 2 bases from J, the junction kept 11 bases outside the gene matches. CDR3 in DNA: TGTGCCACCAGCAACGATTATAGCGGGACCCCCACAGATACGCAGTATTTT. Residues: CATSNDYSGTPTDTQYF. Variable domain in full (rest from reference TRBV15 and TRBJ2-3): DAMVIQNPRYQVTQFGKPVTLSCSQTLNHNVMYWYQQKSSQAPKLLFHYYDKDFNNEADTPDNFQSRRPNTSFCFLDIRSPGLGDTAMYLCATSNDYSGTPTDTQYFGPGTRLTVL.

Within the sample, this clonotype is large. The chain has TRBV5-5 and TRBJ2-2; no reliable D call. V was pared by 0 bases and J by 6 bases, with 0 bases between. This CDR3 spans 11 amino acids. Germline loops: CDR1 SGHKS, CDR2 YYEKEE (reference sequence). This CDR3 reads CASSLAGELFF. The CDR3 DNA reads as TGTGCCAGCAGCTTGGCCGGGGAGCTGTTTTTT.

By share, this clonotype ranks as medium-sized. The chain employs TRBV11-1 and TRBJ2-5; no firm D call. The CDR3 extends over 11 amino acids. Between the trimmed V and J ends, which lost 1 base and 3 bases, there was a span of 0 bases. Germline V gene sequence: CDR1 SGHAT, CDR2 FQDESV (reference sequence). The CDR3 nucleotides are TGTGCCAGCAGCTTAGAAGAGACCCAGTACTTC. It encodes CASSLEETQYF.

Judged by abundance, this clonotype is medium-sized. The rearrangement links TRBV28 to TRBJ2-5; unclear D gene. V was trimmed by 5 bases and J by 7 bases, leaving 26 bases between them. The CDR3 runs 17 residues. Germline V gene lookup returns CDR1 MDHEN and CDR2 SYDVKM. The CDR3 loop reads CASSPADGSIKRGTQYF. As DNA, the CDR3 is TGTGCCAGCAGTCCCGCCGATGGTAGCATCAAACGCGGGACCCAGTACTTC.

This clonotype is deemed medium-sized. The chain has TRBV20-1 and TRBJ2-1; TRBD2 is a possible D gene (6 bases). This CDR3 contains 17 residues. The germline gives CDR1 DFQATT, CDR2 SNEGSKA (reference sequence). Trimming removed 0 bases from V and 3 bases from J, with 18 bases in between. As DNA, the CDR3 is TGCAGTGCTAGAGATCTTCGAAAAGCGGGCCTCTACAATGAGCAGTTCTTC. Its protein product is CSARDLRKAGLYNEQFF.

This clonotype showed up many times. The gene calls are TRBV20-1 and TRBJ2-4; tentative D call: TRBD1 (5 bases). The CDR3 is 14 amino acids. V shed 6 bases and J shed 3 bases, with 15 bases lying between them. From germline, CDR1 is DFQATT and CDR2 SNEGSKA (reference sequence). In DNA form, the CDR3 reads TGCAGTGCCAGCCCCAGGGTAGGCAAAAACATTCAGTACTTC. It yields the protein CSASPRVGKNIQYF.

Sample share makes this clonotype medium-sized. The CDR3 here is CASSKTGTGTYGYTF. DNA of the CDR3: TGTGCCAGCAGCAAAACCGGGACAGGGACCTATGGCTACACCTTC. The chain has TRBV12-3 or TRBV12-4 and TRBJ1-2; 9 bases line up with TRBD1. The CDR3 consists of 15 residues. The ends lost 6 bases at V and 4 bases at J; junction bases unmatched: 9.

Sample share makes this clonotype medium-sized. V and J are TRBV12-3 or TRBV12-4 and TRBJ1-5; D unclear. The CDR3 has 13 amino acids. The V end lost 6 bases, the J end lost 6 bases, and 12 bases lay between the germline ends. Here the CDR3 reads CASSPFETQPQHF. The DNA for the CDR3 is TGTGCCAGCAGCCCGTTTGAGACTCAGCCCCAGCATTTT.

This clonotype has ten or more counts. The V gene is TRBV11-3, the J gene TRBJ2-1; 11 bases map to TRBD1. The germline CDR1 and CDR2 sequences are SGHNT and YENEEA. The CDR3 is 16 residues long. The V and J ends lost 4 bases and 7 bases, in that order; junction bases with no gene match: 9. DNA for the CDR3: TGTGCCAGCAGCTCCCCGAGGACAGGGGGCTGGAATGAGCAGTTCTTC. This sequence encodes CASSSPRTGGWNEQFF. The entire variable domain, with the rest obtained from reference TRBV11-3 and TRBJ2-1, is as follows: EAGVVQSPRYKIIEKKQPVAFWCNPISGHNTLYWYLQNLGQGPELLIRYENEEAVDDSQLPKDRFSAERLKGVDSTLKIQPAELGDSAVYLCASSSPRTGGWNEQFFGPGTRLTVL.

This clonotype is deemed medium-sized. The chain recombines TRBV6-1 with TRBJ1-5; D is possibly TRBD1 (6 bases). There are 18 residues in the CDR3. Trimming stripped 2 bases from V and 3 bases from J, with 20 bases between. Germline CDR1 MNHNS, CDR2 SASEGT. The CDR3 DNA sequence: TGTGCCAGCAGTGAACTCCTACAGGGTTTGAGCCCCAATCAGCCCCAGCATTTT. Translated, it gives CASSELLQGLSPNQPQHF.

This clonotype is medium-sized (0.01 to 0.1%). The chain has TRBV5-1 and TRBJ1-1, with 8 bases that match TRBD1. This CDR3 is built from 13 residues. Germline V gives CDR1 SGHRS, CDR2 YFSETQ. The V gene end was trimmed by 3 bases and the J gene end by 3 bases; junction bases not matched to a gene: 1. CDR3 in amino acids: CASSSQGDTEAFF. As DNA, the CDR3 is TGCGCCAGCAGCTCACAGGGGGACACTGAAGCTTTCTTT.

In its sample, this clonotype is medium-sized. The rearrangement joins TRBV28 to TRBJ1-2, with D unresolved. Germline lookup yields CDR1 MDHEN and CDR2 SYDVKM. The CDR3 has 15 amino acids. The V and J ends lost 5 bases and 6 bases respectively, with 19 bases between them. CDR3: CASSTTSSGVHGYTF. The CDR3 DNA is TGTGCCAGCAGTACCACTTCTTCGGGCGTCCATGGCTACACCTTC.

By share, this clonotype ranks as medium-sized. The genes are TRBV5-1 and TRBJ2-7; 8 bases match TRBD2. V gave up 0 bases and J gave up 2 bases; unmatched junction bases: 4. Germline CDR1 and CDR2: SGHRS and YFSETQ. The CDR3 consists of 15 residues. The CDR3 sequence is CASSLAPTSAYEQYF. The DNA of the CDR3 is TGCGCCAGCAGCTTGGCCCCGACTAGCGCCTACGAGCAGTACTTC.

This clonotype came up many times. The J gene is TRBJ2-6, the V gene TRBV27; D not resolved. The CDR3 covers 13 residues. Deletions cut 9 bases from V and 0 bases from J, with 6 bases between. Germline CDR1 is MNHEY and CDR2 is SMNVEV (reference sequence). The CDR3 nucleotides read TGTGCCAGTACTTTCTCTGGGGCCAACGTCCTGACTTTC. Its translation is CASTFSGANVLTF.

This chain uses TRBV29-1 with TRBJ1-1; 7 nucleotides match TRBD1. The CDR3 extends over 15 amino acids. V dropped 3 bases and J dropped 1; count of bases not matched to a gene: 8. Per the germline V gene, CDR1 is SQVTM and CDR2 is ANQGSEA. The CDR3 DNA follows: TGCAGCGTTGAGGGTGGGACAGTGAGGAACACTGAAGCTTTCTTT. Protein sequence: CSVEGGTVRNTEAFF.

This clonotype is medium-sized. This chain links TRBV7-7 with TRBJ1-5; D is uncertain. Germline CDR1 reads SSHAT; CDR2 reads FNYEAQ (reference sequence). The CDR3 loop spans 14 amino acids. V was pared by 2 bases and J by 5 bases, with 10 bases between. In DNA, the CDR3 is TGTGCCAGCAGCTTAAGGGTTGGGGATCAGCCCCAGCATTTT. Its translation: CASSLRVGDQPQHF.

This clonotype is judged medium-sized. The chain uses TRBV28 and TRBJ2-1, with TRBD1 matching over 7 bases. The CDR3 contains 15 residues. Germline CDR1 reads MDHEN; CDR2 reads SYDVKM. Trimming cost V 6 bases and J 2 bases; bases outside gene matches: 7. CDR3 sequence reads: CASRPGGPTYNEQFF. DNA for the CDR3: TGTGCCAGCAGACCAGGGGGTCCAACCTACAATGAGCAGTTCTTC. The full variable domain, rest sourced from reference TRBV28 and TRBJ2-1, is DVKVTQSSRYLVKRTGEKVFLECVQDMDHENMFWYRQDPGLGLRLIYFSYDVKMKEKGDIPEGYSVSREKKERFSLILESASTNQTSMYLCASRPGGPTYNEQFFGPGTRLTVL.

This clonotype is categorized as medium-sized (0.01 to 0.1%). One end of the junction fails to match germline, which may point to a read error. J is TRBJ2-3 and V is TRBV7-8; maybe TRBD2 (6 bases). Germline loops: CDR1 SGHVS, CDR2 FQNEAQ. The CDR3 has 15 amino acids. CDR3: CVSTLGGSLTDTQYF. CDR3 in DNA: TGTGTCAGCACCCTTGGGGGGAGCCTCACAGATACGCAGTATTTT.

Sample share makes this clonotype medium-sized (0.01 to 0.1%). The rearrangement joins TRBV20-1 to TRBJ2-5, with D possibly TRBD2 on 6 matching bases. CDR3 size: 14 residues. Germline assignment: CDR1 DFQATT and CDR2 SNEGSKA (reference sequence). V was cut by 4 bases and J by 0 bases, with 12 bases left in between. The CDR3 region has the DNA TGCAGTGCTACGGGACTTGTTTACCAAGAGACCCAGTACTTC. It is translated as CSATGLVYQETQYF.

The chain employs TRBV7-8 and TRBJ2-3; 8 bases agree with TRBD1. The CDR3 has 13 residues. Trimming took 8 bases from V and 0 from J; bases not matched to a gene: 1. Germline lookup yields CDR1 SGHVS and CDR2 FQNEAQ. CDR3 DNA: TGTGCCAGCGGGACAGGCAGCACAGATACGCAGTATTTT. It is translated as CASGTGSTDTQYF.

The sample holds many counts of this clonotype. The CDR3 nucleotides are TGTGCCAGCAGTCCCGGACAGGGGAATCAGCCCCAGCATTTT. This gives the protein CASSPGQGNQPQHF. V usage is TRBV28 and J usage is TRBJ1-5; 9 bases align to TRBD1. J gave up 4 bases and V 5 bases, and 3 bases lay outside the gene matches. The CDR3 totals 14 residues. CDR1 and CDR2 from the germline V gene are MDHEN and SYDVKM.

This clonotype was seen many times. This chain uses TRBV19 with TRBJ2-4; D is tentatively TRBD1 or TRBD2 (5 bases each). The CDR3 runs to 14 residues. The germline CDR1 and CDR2 sequences are LNHDA and SQIVND (reference sequence). Trimming took off 5 bases at V and 2 bases at J, with 10 bases between the two ends. CDR3 DNA: TGTGCCAGTAGTGAGGGGCGCTCCAAAAACATTCAGTACTTC. This translates into CASSEGRSKNIQYF.

Judged by abundance, this clonotype is medium-sized. This rearrangement joins TRBV28 to TRBJ1-2, with D possibly TRBD1 on 5 matching bases. This CDR3 contains 14 residues. Germline V CDR1 and CDR2: MDHEN, SYDVKM. Deletions cut 5 bases from V and 0 bases from J, with 10 bases between. The CDR3 here is CASSQGNTNYGYTF. The CDR3 DNA follows: TGTGCCAGCAGTCAGGGCAATACTAACTATGGCTACACCTTC.

Within the sample, this clonotype is medium-sized. The chain employs TRBV11-2 and TRBJ2-5; no clear D gene. Germline V gene lookup returns CDR1 SGHAT and CDR2 FQNNGV. The CDR3 runs 15 residues. With 1 base removed from V and 2 bases from J, the gap between germline ends came to 11 bases. CDR3 sequence: CASSLGDSTQETQYF. The CDR3 coding sequence is TGTGCCAGCAGCTTAGGAGACTCCACACAAGAGACCCAGTACTTC.

This clonotype came up many times. V is TRBV7-8 and J is TRBJ2-3; D unresolved. Trimming left V 3 bases short and J 8 bases short, with 21 bases between. Germline V CDR1 and CDR2: SGHVS, FQNEAQ. The CDR3 length is 16 residues. DNA of the CDR3: TGTGCCAGCAGCTTTCAAGAGAGTCTCTTTAGACGTACGCAGTATTTT. Its protein is CASSFQESLFRRTQYF. The full variable domain, rest sourced from reference TRBV7-8 and TRBJ2-3, is GAGVSQSPRYKVAKRGQDVALRCDPISGHVSLFWYQQALGQGPEFLTYFQNEAQLDKSGLPSDRFFAERPEGSVSTLKIQRTQQEDSAVYLCASSFQESLFRRTQYFGPGTRLTVL.

This clonotype was counted between two and nine times. This chain links TRBV20-1 with TRBJ2-7, with 10 bases matching TRBD2. The CDR3 has 13 residues. The V gene's germline CDR1 is DFQATT and CDR2 SNEGSKA (reference sequence). V trimming: 4 bases; J trimming: 5 bases; junction bases outside the gene matches: 5. This CDR3 reads CSAKREGHHEQYF. Here the CDR3 DNA reads TGCAGTGCTAAGCGGGAGGGCCACCACGAGCAGTACTTC.